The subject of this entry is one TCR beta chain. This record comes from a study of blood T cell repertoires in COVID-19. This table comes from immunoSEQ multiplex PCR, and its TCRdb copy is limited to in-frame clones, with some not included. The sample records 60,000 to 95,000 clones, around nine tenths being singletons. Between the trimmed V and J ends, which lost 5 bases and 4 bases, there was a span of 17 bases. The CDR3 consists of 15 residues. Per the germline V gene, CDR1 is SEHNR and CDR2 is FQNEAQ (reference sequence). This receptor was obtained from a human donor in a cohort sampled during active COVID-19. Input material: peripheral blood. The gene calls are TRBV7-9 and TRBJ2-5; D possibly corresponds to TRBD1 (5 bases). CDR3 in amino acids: CASSRRAGILETQYF. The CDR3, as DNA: TGTGCCAGCAGCCGCAGGGCAGGGATTTTAGAGACCCAGTACTTC. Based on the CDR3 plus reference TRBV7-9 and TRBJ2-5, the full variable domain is DTGVSQNPRHKITKRGQNVTFRCDPISEHNRLYWYRQTLGQGPEFLTYFQNEAQLEKSRLLSDRFSAERPKGSFSTLEIQRTEQGDSAMYLCASSRRAGILETQYFGPGTRLLVL.